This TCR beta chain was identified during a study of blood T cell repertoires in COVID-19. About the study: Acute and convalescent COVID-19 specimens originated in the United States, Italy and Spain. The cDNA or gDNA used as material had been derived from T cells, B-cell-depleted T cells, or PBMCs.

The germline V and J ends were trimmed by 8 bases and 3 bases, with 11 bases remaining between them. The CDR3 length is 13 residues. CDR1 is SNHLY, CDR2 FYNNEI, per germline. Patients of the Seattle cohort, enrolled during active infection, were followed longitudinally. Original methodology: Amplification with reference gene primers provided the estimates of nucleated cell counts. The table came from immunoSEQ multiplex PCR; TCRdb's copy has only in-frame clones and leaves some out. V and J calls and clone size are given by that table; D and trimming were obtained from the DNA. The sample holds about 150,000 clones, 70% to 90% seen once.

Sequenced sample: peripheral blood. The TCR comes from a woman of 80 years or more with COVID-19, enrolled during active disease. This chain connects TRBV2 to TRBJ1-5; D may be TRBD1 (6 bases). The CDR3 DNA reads TGTGCCAGCCGACAGGAGATCAATCAGCCCCAGCATTTT. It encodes CASRQEINQPQHF.